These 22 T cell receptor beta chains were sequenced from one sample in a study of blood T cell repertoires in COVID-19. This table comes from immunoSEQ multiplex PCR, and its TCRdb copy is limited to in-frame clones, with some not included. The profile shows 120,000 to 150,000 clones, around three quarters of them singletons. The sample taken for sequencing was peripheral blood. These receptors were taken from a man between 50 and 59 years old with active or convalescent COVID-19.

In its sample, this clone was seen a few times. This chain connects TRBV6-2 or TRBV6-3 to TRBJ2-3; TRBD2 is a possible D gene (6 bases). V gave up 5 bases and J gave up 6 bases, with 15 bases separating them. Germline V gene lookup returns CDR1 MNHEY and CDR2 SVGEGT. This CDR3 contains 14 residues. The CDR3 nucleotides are TGTGCCAGCAGTCCCGTTGGAGGGGCCGATACGCAGTATTTT. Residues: CASSPVGGADTQYF.

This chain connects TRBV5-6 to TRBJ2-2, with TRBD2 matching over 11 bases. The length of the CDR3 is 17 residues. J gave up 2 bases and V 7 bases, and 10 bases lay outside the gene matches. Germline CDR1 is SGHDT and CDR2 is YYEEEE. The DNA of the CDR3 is TGTGCCAGCGGGACACCTACTAGCGGGGGCAACACCGGGGAGCTGTTTTTT. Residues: CASGTPTSGGNTGELFF.

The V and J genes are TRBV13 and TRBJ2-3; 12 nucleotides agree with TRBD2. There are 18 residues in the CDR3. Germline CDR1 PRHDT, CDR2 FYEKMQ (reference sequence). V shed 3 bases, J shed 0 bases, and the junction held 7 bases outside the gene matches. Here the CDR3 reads CASSLSLAGGPSTDTQYF. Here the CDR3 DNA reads TGTGCCAGCAGCTTGTCGCTAGCGGGAGGGCCCAGCACAGATACGCAGTATTTT.

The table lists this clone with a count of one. Here the CDR3 reads CASRDWHGYTF. The CDR3 coding sequence is TGTGCCAGCCGAGACTGGCATGGCTACACCTTC. The rearrangement joins TRBV6-5 to TRBJ1-2; no reliable D call. CDR1 and CDR2 from the germline V gene are MNHEY and SVGAGI. The CDR3 is 11 residues long. The V gene lost 8 bases and the J gene lost 6 bases, with 10 bases spanning the gap.

The CDR3 protein is CASSSTTRDTQYF. In DNA, the CDR3 is TGTGCCAGCAGCTCTACGACGAGGGATACGCAGTATTTT. The chain joins TRBV14 to TRBJ2-3, with unresolved D. The CDR3 extends over 13 amino acids. Germline-derived CDR1 and CDR2 are SGHDN and FVKESK. Deletions cut 5 bases from V and 6 bases from J, with 12 bases between.

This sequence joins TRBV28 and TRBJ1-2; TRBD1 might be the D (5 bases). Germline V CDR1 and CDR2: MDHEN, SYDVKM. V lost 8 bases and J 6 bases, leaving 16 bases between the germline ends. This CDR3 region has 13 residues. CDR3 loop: CASSSGLTDGYTF. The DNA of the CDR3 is TGTGCCAGCTCCTCAGGGTTAACGGATGGCTACACCTTC.

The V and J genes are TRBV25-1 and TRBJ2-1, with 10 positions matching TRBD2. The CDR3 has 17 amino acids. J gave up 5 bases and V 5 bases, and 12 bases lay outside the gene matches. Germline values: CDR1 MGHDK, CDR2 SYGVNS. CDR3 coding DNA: TGTGCCAGCAGTACGGGCAGGCAACTAGCGGGGAACAATGAGCAGTTCTTC. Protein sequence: CASSTGRQLAGNNEQFF.

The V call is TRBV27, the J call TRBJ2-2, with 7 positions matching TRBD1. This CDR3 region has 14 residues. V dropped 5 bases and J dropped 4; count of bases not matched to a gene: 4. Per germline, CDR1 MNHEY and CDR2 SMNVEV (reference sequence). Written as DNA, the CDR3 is TGTGCCAGCAGTGCTACAGGGGTCACCGGGGAGCTGTTTTTT. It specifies CASSATGVTGELFF.

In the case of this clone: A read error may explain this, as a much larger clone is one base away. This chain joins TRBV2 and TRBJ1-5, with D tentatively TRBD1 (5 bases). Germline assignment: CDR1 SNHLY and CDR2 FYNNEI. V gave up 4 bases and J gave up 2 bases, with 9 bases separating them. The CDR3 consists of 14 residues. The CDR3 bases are TGTGCCAGCAGTGTCGGGGGGGGCAATCAGCCCCAGCATTTT. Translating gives CASSVGGGNQPQHF.

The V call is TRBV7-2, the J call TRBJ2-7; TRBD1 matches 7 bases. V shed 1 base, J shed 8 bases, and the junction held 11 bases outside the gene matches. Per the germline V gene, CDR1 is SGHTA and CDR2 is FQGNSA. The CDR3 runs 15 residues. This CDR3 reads CASSLGVGGDSKQYF. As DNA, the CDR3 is TGTGCCAGCAGCTTAGGGGTAGGGGGCGATTCCAAGCAGTACTTC.

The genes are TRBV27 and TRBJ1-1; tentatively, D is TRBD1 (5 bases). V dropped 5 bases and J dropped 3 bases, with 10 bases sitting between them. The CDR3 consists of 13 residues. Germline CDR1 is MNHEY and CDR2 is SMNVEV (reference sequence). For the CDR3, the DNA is TGTGCCAGCAGTATCGGGGGGGACACTGAAGCTTTCTTT. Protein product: CASSIGGDTEAFF.

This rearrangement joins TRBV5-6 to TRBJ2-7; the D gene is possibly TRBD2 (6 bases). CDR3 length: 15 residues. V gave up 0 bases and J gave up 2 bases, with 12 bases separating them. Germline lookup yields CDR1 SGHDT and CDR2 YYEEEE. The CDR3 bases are TGTGCCAGCAGCTTGGGTAGCGGAGCCACCTACGAGCAGTACTTC. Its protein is CASSLGSGATYEQYF.

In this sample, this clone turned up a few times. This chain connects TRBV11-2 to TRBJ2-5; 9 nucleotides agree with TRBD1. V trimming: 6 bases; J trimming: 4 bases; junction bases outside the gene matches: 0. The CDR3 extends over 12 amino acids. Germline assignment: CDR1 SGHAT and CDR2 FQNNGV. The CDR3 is CASRTGGETQYF. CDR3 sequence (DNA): TGTGCCAGCAGGACAGGGGGAGAGACCCAGTACTTC.

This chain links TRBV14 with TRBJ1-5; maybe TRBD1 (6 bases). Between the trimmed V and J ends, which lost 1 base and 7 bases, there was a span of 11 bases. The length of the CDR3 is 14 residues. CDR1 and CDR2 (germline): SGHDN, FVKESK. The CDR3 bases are TGTGCCAGCAGCCAAGGGCCAGGGGTGCAGCCCCAGCATTTT. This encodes CASSQGPGVQPQHF.

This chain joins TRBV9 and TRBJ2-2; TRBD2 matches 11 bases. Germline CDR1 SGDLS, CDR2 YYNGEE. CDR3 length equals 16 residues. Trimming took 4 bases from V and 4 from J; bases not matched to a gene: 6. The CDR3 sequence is CASSSGLAGSTGELFF. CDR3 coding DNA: TGTGCCAGCAGCTCAGGACTAGCGGGTTCCACCGGGGAGCTGTTTTTT.

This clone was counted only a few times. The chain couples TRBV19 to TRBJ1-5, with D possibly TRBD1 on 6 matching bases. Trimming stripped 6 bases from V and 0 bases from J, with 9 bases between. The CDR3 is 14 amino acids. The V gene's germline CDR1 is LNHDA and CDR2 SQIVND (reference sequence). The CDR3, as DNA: TGTGCCAGTAGCCACAGGGTTAGCAATCAGCCCCAGCATTTT. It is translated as CASSHRVSNQPQHF.

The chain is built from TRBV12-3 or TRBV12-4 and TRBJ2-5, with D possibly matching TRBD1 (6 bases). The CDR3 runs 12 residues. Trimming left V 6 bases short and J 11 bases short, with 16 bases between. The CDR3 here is CASSPLMGAQYF. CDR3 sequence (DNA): TGTGCCAGCAGCCCTCTTATGGGGGCGCAGTACTTC.

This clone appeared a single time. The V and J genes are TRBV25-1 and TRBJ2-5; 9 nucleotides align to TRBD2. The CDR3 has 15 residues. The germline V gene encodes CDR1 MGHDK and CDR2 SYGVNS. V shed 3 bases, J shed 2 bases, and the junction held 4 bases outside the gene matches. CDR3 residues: CASSETSGRQETQYF. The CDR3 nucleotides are TGTGCCAGCAGTGAGACTAGCGGACGGCAAGAGACCCAGTACTTC. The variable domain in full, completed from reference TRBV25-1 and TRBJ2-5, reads EADIYQTPRYLVIGTGKKITLECSQTMGHDKMYWYQQDPGMELHLIHYSYGVNSTEKGDLSSESTVSRIRTEHFPLTLESARPSHTSQYLCASSETSGRQETQYFGPGTRLLVL.

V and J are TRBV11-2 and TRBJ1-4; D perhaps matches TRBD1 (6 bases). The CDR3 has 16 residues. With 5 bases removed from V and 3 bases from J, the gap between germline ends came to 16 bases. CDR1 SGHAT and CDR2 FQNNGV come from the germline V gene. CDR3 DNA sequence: TGTGCCAGCAGCCCAACGGGGGGCGCACCTAATGAAAAACTGTTTTTT. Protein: CASSPTGGAPNEKLFF.

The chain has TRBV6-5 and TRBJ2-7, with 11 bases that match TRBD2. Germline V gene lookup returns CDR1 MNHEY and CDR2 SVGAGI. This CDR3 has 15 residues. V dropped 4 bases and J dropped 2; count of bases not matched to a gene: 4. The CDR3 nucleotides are TGTGCCAGCAGTTCTACTAGCGGGAGAGCCTACGAGCAGTACTTC. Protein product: CASSSTSGRAYEQYF.

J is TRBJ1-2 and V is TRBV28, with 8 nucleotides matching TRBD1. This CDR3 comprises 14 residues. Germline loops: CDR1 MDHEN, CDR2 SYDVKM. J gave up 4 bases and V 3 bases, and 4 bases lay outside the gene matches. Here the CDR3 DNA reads TGTGCCAGCAGTTTGACACAGGGGGTCTATGGCTACACCTTC. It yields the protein CASSLTQGVYGYTF.

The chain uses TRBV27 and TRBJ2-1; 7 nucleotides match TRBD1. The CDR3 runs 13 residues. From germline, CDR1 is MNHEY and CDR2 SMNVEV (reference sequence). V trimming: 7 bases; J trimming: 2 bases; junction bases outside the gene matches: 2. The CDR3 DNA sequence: TGTGCCAGCAAGGGGGCCCCCTACAATGAGCAGTTCTTC. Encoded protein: CASKGAPYNEQFF.